This T cell receptor beta chain was sequenced in a study of T-cell memory formation after mild COVID-19. The 5'RACE method, run with constant-segment primers, produced TCR alpha and TCR beta cDNA libraries (carrying sample barcodes and UMIs). TCRdb independently ran MiXCR on the 5' RACE reads; one entry per CDR3 protein. The data contain 140,000 to 150,000 distinct CDR3 sequences, roughly a quarter of them seen just once; the ten biggest clones take up roughly 24%. Study-level points and caveats: Contracting CD4+ clones sat mainly in CM and EM; CD8+ in EMRA. The appearance of some responding clones in pre-infection memory suggested that cross-reactive memory joined.

Comments on this clonotype: Its antigen is currently unknown.

The receptor was derived from an adult woman who had mild COVID-19 (a few samples of this study predate the infection). Cell type and time point are not known. The sample was PBMCs or a T cell subset sorted from them (not recorded which).

The CDR3 nucleotides read TGTGCCAGCAGCCAAGAGAGACTAGCGGGAGGCTCGAACACCGGGGAGCTGTTTTTT. Protein product: CASSQERLAGGSNTGELFF. The rearrangement joins TRBV4-2 to TRBJ2-2; 13 nucleotides match TRBD2. Germline CDR1 is LGHNA and CDR2 is YNFKEQ. The CDR3 consists of 19 residues. Trimming at V came to 0 bases and at J to 0 bases, leaving 4 bases not matched to a gene.